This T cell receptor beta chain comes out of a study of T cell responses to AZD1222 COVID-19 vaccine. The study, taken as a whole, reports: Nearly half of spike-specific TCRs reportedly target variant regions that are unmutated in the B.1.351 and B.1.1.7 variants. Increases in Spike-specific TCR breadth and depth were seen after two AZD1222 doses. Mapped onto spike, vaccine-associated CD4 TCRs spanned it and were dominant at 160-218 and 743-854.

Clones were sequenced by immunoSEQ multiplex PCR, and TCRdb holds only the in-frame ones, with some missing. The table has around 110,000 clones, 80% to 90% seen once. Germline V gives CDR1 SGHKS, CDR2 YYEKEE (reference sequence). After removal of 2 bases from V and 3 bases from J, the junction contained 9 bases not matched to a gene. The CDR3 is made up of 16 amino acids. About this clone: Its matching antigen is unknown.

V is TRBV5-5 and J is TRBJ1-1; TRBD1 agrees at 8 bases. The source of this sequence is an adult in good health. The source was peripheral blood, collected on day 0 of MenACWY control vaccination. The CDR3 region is CASSFSQGALDTEAFF. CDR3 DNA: TGTGCCAGCAGCTTTTCGCAGGGGGCGTTGGACACTGAAGCTTTCTTT.